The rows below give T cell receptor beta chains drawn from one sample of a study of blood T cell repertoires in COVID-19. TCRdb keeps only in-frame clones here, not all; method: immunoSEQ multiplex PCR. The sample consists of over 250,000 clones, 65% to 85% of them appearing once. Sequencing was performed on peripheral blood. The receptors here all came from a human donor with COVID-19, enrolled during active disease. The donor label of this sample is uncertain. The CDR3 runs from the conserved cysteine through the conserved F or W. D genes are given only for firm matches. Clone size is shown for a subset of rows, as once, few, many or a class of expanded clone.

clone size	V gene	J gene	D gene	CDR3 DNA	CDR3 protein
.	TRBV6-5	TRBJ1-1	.	TGTGCCAGCAAAGGGCCCCCAGGGATCACTGAAGCTTTCTTT	CASKGPPGITEAFF
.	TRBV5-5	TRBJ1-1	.	TGTGCCAGCAGCTTGGAGGGGGGGCCCCTACGGGGAAGTCTGAACACTGAAGCTTTCTTT	CASSLEGGPLRGSLNTEAFF
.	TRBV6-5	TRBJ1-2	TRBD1	TGTGCCAGCAGTTACAAGGGGGCGAACGGCTACACCTTC	CASSYKGANGYTF
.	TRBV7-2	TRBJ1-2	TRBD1	TGTGCCAGCAGCCCCCCCGGGACAGGGGAATACACCTTC	CASSPPGTGEYTF
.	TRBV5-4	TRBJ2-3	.	TGTGCCAGCAACCAGGTTAGCACAGATACGCAGTATTTT	CASNQVSTDTQYF
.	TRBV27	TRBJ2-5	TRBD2	TGTGCCAGCAGTCCCTTTAGCGGGAGGAGAGAGACCCAGTACTTC	CASSPFSGRRETQYF
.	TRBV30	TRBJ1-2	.	TGTGCCTTGGGGGTTTTACTGGACTATGGCTACACCTTC	CALGVLLDYGYTF
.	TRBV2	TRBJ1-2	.	TGTGCCAGCAGTGAGTTCGGTTCTGCTTTTGGCTACACCTTC	CASSEFGSAFGYTF
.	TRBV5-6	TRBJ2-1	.	TGTGCCAGCAGCCTGCGAGGGGGTTACAATGAGCAGTTCTTC	CASSLRGGYNEQFF
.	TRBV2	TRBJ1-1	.	TGTGCCAGCAGTCCCTTACGGGGGAACACTGAAGCTTTCTTT	CASSPLRGNTEAFF
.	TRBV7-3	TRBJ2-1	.	TGTGCCAGCAGTACGACTAGGGAGAATGAGCAGTTCTTC	CASSTTRENEQFF
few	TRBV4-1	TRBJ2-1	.	TGCGCCAGCAGCCAAGAAGGGACTCAATACAATGAGCAGTTCTTC	CASSQEGTQYNEQFF
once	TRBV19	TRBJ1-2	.	TGTGCCAGTAGTATCGGCAGGGTTAACTATGGCTACACCTTC	CASSIGRVNYGYTF
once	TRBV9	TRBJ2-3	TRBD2	TGTGCCAGCAGCGCCGCCCTGGCGGGAGGAGGGGATACGCAGTATTTT	CASSAALAGGGDTQYF
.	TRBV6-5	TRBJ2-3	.	TGTGCCAGCAGCTCTGATCGGGATACGCAGTATTTT	CASSSDRDTQYF
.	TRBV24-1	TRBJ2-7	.	TGTGCCACCAGTGACCCTGGGACAAGCCTCGACTTC	CATSDPGTSLDF
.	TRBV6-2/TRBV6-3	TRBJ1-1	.	TGTGCCAGCAGTTACGTTGGAGCGGGGGACACTGAAGCTTTCTTT	CASSYVGAGDTEAFF
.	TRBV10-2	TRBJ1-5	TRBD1	TGCGCCAGCAGTGAGACAGGGGGTCAGCCCCAGCATTTT	CASSETGGQPQHF
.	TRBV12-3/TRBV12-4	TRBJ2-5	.	TGTGCCAGCAGTGTCGCGGGAGAGACCCAGTACTTC	CASSVAGETQYF
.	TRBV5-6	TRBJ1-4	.	TGTGCCAGCAGCTTAAGACAGGCGACTTATGAAAAACTGTTTTTT	CASSLRQATYEKLFF
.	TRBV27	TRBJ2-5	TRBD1	TGTGCCAGCAGTGCCACAGGGGGAGAGACCCAGTACTTC	CASSATGGETQYF
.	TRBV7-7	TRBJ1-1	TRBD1	TGTGCTAGCAGACCGGGACAGGACACTGAAGCTTTCTTT	CASRPGQDTEAFF
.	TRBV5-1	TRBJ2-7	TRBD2	TGCGCCAGCAGCTTACAAGCGGGAGGGGTATACGAGCAGTACTTC	CASSLQAGGVYEQYF
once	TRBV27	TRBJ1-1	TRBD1	TGTGCCAGCAGTTTACCCGAATACAGGGGGCATAAAGGCACTGAAGCTTTCTTT	CASSLPEYRGHKGTEAFF
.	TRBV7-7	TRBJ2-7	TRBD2	TGTGCTAGCAGCTTCCAGCCAATTCAGGGACTAGCGGGAGTAAGTGAGCAGTACTTC	CASSFQPIQGLAGVSEQYF
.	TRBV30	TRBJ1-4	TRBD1	TGTGCCTGGAGTGTAGGACAGGGCGAAAAACTGTTTTTT	CAWSVGQGEKLFF
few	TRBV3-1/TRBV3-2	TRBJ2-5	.	TGTGCCAGCAGCCCAAGAGACTACCTACAAGAGACCCAGTACTTC	CASSPRDYLQETQYF
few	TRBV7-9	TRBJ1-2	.	TGTGCCAGCAGCTTATTAGAAACTTATAACTATGGCTACACCTTC	CASSLLETYNYGYTF
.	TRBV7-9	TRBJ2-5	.	TGTGCCAGCAGCTTAGCGGCTCAAGAGACCCAGTACTTC	CASSLAAQETQYF
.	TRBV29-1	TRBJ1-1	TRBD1	TGCAGCGTTCGGACAGGGAGGTACACTGAAGCTTTCTTT	CSVRTGRYTEAFF
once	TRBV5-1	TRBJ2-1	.	TGCGCCAGCAGCTTGGCCTCGGCGGGTAGGGATGAGCAGTTCTTC	CASSLASAGRDEQFF
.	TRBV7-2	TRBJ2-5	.	TGTGCCAGCAGCCCGTCGTTGGGGCGGCAAGAGACCCAGTACTTC	CASSPSLGRQETQYF
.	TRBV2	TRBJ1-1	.	TGTGCCAGCAGGGGTCGTTGGAGGAACACTGAAGCTTTCTTT	CASRGRWRNTEAFF
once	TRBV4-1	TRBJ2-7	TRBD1	TGCGCCAGCAGCCAAGCCGGGACAGAGTCCTACGAGCAGTACTTC	CASSQAGTESYEQYF
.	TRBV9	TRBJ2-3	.	TGTGCCAGCAGCCTAAACGCAGATACGCAGTATTTT	CASSLNADTQYF
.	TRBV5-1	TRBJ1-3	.	TGCGCCAGCAGCTTGGCCGGGGGGTTAGGGATGGACACCATATATTTT	CASSLAGGLGMDTIYF
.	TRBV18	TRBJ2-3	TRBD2	TGTGCCAGCTCACCACCGTTGACGGGAGGGCCGGGTACGCAGTATTTT	CASSPPLTGGPGTQYF
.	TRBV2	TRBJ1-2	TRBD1	TGTGCCAGCAGTGAGGGGGGACAGGGAAGAGGCTACACCTTC	CASSEGGQGRGYTF
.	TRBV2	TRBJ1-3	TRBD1	TGTGCCAGCAGTCCAGACAGGGTACTTGGAAACACCATATATTTT	CASSPDRVLGNTIYF
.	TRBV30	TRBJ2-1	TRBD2	TGTGCCTGGAGCGCCGGACTAGCGGGAGGGGACAATGAGCAGTTCTTC	CAWSAGLAGGDNEQFF
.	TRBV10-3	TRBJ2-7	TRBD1	TGTGCCATCAGCCTAGGACAGGGTAACGAGCAGTACTTC	CAISLGQGNEQYF
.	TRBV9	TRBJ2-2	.	TGTGCCAGCAGCCCTATACTCGACAGAAACACCGGGGAGCTGTTTTTT	CASSPILDRNTGELFF
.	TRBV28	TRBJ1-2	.	TGTGCCAGCAGTTTTATACAAGCTAACTATGGCTACACCTTC	CASSFIQANYGYTF
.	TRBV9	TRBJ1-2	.	TGTGCCAGCAGCGTAGCTATCGGAGGTACCTATGGCTACACCTTC	CASSVAIGGTYGYTF
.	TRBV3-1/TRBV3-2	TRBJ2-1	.	TGTGCCAGCAGCCAAGAAGTAGGACTGAGCTACAATGAGCAGTTCTTC	CASSQEVGLSYNEQFF
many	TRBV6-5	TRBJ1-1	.	TGTGCCTGCTCTAGGCCGGGGACTGAAGCTTTCTTT	CACSRPGTEAFF
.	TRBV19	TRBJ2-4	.	TGTGCCAGTAGTATTACAGGGAAGGCCAAAAACATTCAGTACTTC	CASSITGKAKNIQYF
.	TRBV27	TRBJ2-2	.	TGTGCCAGCAGTTTTAATACCTACGCCGGGGAGCTGTTTTTT	CASSFNTYAGELFF
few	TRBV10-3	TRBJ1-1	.	TGTGCCATCAGTGCTTGGGGGAGGTCGACTGAAGCTTTCTTT	CAISAWGRSTEAFF
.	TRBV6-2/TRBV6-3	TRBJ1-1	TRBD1	TGTGCCAGCAGTTTACTCGGGACAGCTGAAGCTTTCTTT	CASSLLGTAEAFF
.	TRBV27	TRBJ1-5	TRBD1	TGTGCCAGCAGTTCCCAGGGGGCAAGCCAGCCCCAGCATTTT	CASSSQGASQPQHF
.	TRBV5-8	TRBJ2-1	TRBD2	TGTGCCAGCAGCTTGGGGACTAGCGGCTACAATGAGCAGTTCTTC	CASSLGTSGYNEQFF
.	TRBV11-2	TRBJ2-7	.	TGTGCCAGCAGCTTAGGTCCCCAGGGATATGACGAGCAGTACTTC	CASSLGPQGYDEQYF
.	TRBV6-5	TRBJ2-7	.	TGTGCCAGCAGTTTGCTAGCCCAAGGCGAGCAGTACTTC	CASSLLAQGEQYF
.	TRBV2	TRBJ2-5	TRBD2	TGTGCCAGCAGTGCAGAGACTAGCGGAGAGACCCAGTACTTC	CASSAETSGETQYF